Presented here are 21 T cell receptor beta chains from one specimen sequenced in a study of T cells in Graves' hyperthyroidism and ophthalmopathy. TCR beta CDR3 regions were amplified from RNA. Initially, a first-round RT-PCR of the TCR CDR3 employed the HTBI primer set. One entry per CDR3 protein, called by TCRdb with MiXCR from the multiplex PCR reads. The sample shows around 580,000 distinct CDR3 sequences, 46% of them seen only once. The sample comprised peripheral blood or thyroid tissue (not recorded which). Source of these receptors: a woman between 18 and 29 years old with Graves' hyperthyroidism.

This rearrangement joins TRBV7-9 to TRBJ1-5, with D possibly TRBD1 on 5 matching bases. CDR3 length equals 15 residues. V lost 5 bases and J lost 0, with 11 bases in between. Germline values: CDR1 SEHNR, CDR2 FQNEAQ (reference sequence). CDR3 in amino acids: CASSISGTSNQPQHF. The CDR3 DNA reads as TGTGCCAGCAGCATCTCCGGGACTAGCAATCAGCCCCAGCATTTT.

There are many counts of this clonotype. The chain combines TRBV20-1 with TRBJ1-1; D may be TRBD1 (5 bases). V dropped 5 bases and J dropped 4 bases, with 11 bases sitting between them. There are 12 residues in the CDR3. Per germline, CDR1 DFQATT and CDR2 SNEGSKA (reference sequence). The CDR3 loop reads CSAPKRGTEAFF. CDR3 in DNA: TGCAGTGCTCCGAAGAGGGGCACTGAAGCTTTCTTT.

The chain employs TRBV18 and TRBJ1-1, with a possible D match to TRBD1 (5 bases). Per germline, CDR1 KGHSH and CDR2 LQKENI. The germline V and J ends were trimmed by 6 bases and 1 base, with 9 bases remaining between them. There are 13 residues in the CDR3. CDR3 in amino acids: CASSRDANTEAFF. The CDR3 DNA reads TGTGCCAGCTCGCGGGACGCGAACACTGAAGCTTTCTTT.

Note on this clonotype: One junction end disagrees with the germline gene, perhaps due to a read error. The chain employs TRBV20-1 and TRBJ1-1; D not certain. Per germline, CDR1 DFQATT and CDR2 SNEGSKA (reference sequence). The CDR3 has 13 residues. The CDR3 DNA reads TGCAGTGCTAGCCCCAGGCGGAACACTGGAGCTTTCTTT. Translated, it gives CSASPRRNTGAFF.

This clonotype occurred many times. The chain uses TRBV20-1 and TRBJ2-2; 10 bases align to TRBD2. The CDR3 is made up of 16 amino acids. Germline V gives CDR1 DFQATT, CDR2 SNEGSKA (reference sequence). V was clipped by 0 bases and J by 4 bases; unmatched bases: 5. The CDR3, as DNA: TGCAGTGCTAGAGATCTAGCGGGAGTGACCACCGGGGAGCTGTTTTTT. It codes for CSARDLAGVTTGELFF.

The rearrangement uses TRBV30 and TRBJ2-6; D remains unclear. CDR1 and CDR2 (germline): GTSNPN, SVGIG (reference sequence). Trimming left V 3 bases short and J 19 bases short, with 22 bases between. This CDR3 is 13 amino acids long. The CDR3 region is CAWSVGRTSWGTF. In nucleotides, the CDR3 is TGTGCCTGGAGCGTTGGCAGAACCTCTTGGGGAACTTTC.

The chain is built from TRBV5-1 and TRBJ2-1; D is uncertain. The V and J ends lost 4 bases and 8 bases respectively, with 10 bases between them. CDR1 and CDR2 (germline): SGHRS, YFSETQ. The CDR3 length is 12 residues. CDR3 nucleotides: TGCGCCAGCAGCCTCGGTGGCCATGAGCAGTTCTTC. Translated: CASSLGGHEQFF.

This clonotype was detected ten times or more. V gene TRBV12-3 or TRBV12-4 combines with J gene TRBJ2-7; no clear D gene. The CDR3 has 15 residues. The V and J ends lost 0 bases and 5 bases respectively, with 14 bases between them. In DNA form, the CDR3 reads TGTGCCAGCAGTTTAGCGAAAGAGGAGTCCAACGAGCAGTACTTC. It yields the protein CASSLAKEESNEQYF.

The V call is TRBV15, the J call TRBJ2-1; no firm D call. CDR1 is LNHNV, CDR2 YYDKDF, per germline (reference sequence). This CDR3 spans 14 amino acids. Trimming took off 3 bases at V and 8 bases at J, with 14 bases between the two ends. The CDR3 region is CATSSDRRLDEQFF. CDR3 sequence (DNA): TGTGCCACCAGCAGTGATCGGAGATTGGATGAGCAGTTCTTC.

Many counts were recorded for this clonotype. V is TRBV29-1 and J is TRBJ2-7; TRBD1 matches 8 bases. After removal of 4 bases from V and 2 bases from J, the junction contained 4 bases not matched to a gene. Germline CDR1 reads SQVTM; CDR2 reads ANQGSEA. The CDR3 is 13 amino acids. The CDR3 bases are TGCAGCGTTGGACAGGGGCAGGCCTACGAGCAGTACTTC. This encodes CSVGQGQAYEQYF.

This clonotype was seen many times. This sequence joins TRBV19 and TRBJ1-5; TRBD1 is a possible D gene (5 bases). The germline V and J ends were trimmed by 8 bases and 0 bases, with 14 bases remaining between them. The germline gives CDR1 LNHDA, CDR2 SQIVND (reference sequence). This CDR3 is built from 15 residues. Written as DNA, the CDR3 is TGTGCCAGTCAACTTCAGACAGTTAGCAATCAGCCCCAGCATTTT. Its translation: CASQLQTVSNQPQHF.

J is TRBJ1-5 and V is TRBV24-1; 10 bases map to TRBD1. Germline trimming cut 3 bases from V and 7 bases from J; bases unmatched to any gene: 5. The CDR3 consists of 15 residues. Per the germline V gene, CDR1 is KGHDR and CDR2 is SFDVKD. CDR3 bases: TGTGCCACCAGTGATCTGCGGGACAGGGGACAGCCCCAGCATTTT. Amino acids: CATSDLRDRGQPQHF.

Concerning this clonotype itself: The CDR3 end shows no conserved phenylalanine or tryptophan, and so a read error is likely. It is unclear where the CDR3 begins or ends on the DNA, so no DNA is shown, and the CDR3 is as TCRdb lists it. The chain uses TRBV27 and TRBJ1-1. Germline assignment: CDR1 MNHEY and CDR2 SMNVEV (reference sequence). The CDR3 has 10 residues if both end residues are counted. This chain's CDR3 is CASSWRGANY.

The J gene is TRBJ2-3, the V gene TRBV19; D gene unclear. In germline, CDR1 is LNHDA, CDR2 SQIVND (reference sequence). With 3 bases removed from V and 4 bases from J, the gap between germline ends came to 5 bases. CDR3 length equals 12 residues. DNA for the CDR3: TGTGCCAGTAGTATTGGCCCAGATACGCAGTATTTT. This encodes CASSIGPDTQYF.

This clonotype was detected once. V is TRBV10-3 and J is TRBJ1-1; D gene unclear. The length of the CDR3 is 14 residues. Germline-derived CDR1 and CDR2 are ENHRY and SYGVKD. The V end was cut by 4 bases, the J end by 1 base, with 10 bases between. CDR3 nucleotide sequence: TGTGCCATCAGTGGGGTTAGCGGGAACACTGAAGCTTTCTTT. This gives the protein CAISGVSGNTEAFF.

There are many counts of this clonotype. This chain uses TRBV6-6 with TRBJ1-3, with D possibly being TRBD1 (5 bases). From germline, CDR1 is MNHNY and CDR2 SVGAGI (reference sequence). V was trimmed by 0 bases and J by 4 bases, leaving 13 bases between them. The CDR3 consists of 16 residues. CDR3 residues: CASSYSPGTAGNTIYF. For the CDR3, the DNA is TGTGCCAGCAGTTACTCCCCCGGGACCGCCGGAAACACCATATATTTT.

This rearrangement joins TRBV6-5 to TRBJ1-5; unclear D gene. Between the trimmed V and J ends, which lost 6 bases and 12 bases, there was a span of 21 bases. This CDR3 is 14 amino acids long. Germline CDR1 MNHEY, CDR2 SVGAGI. This CDR3 reads CASSSDPSTEHQHF. CDR3 in DNA: TGTGCCAGCAGCTCAGACCCCTCAACGGAGCACCAGCATTTT.

This clonotype has a count of ten or more. This chain links TRBV7-2 with TRBJ1-1; D is undetermined. V lost 2 bases to trimming and J lost 4 bases, with 8 bases between them. Germline CDR1 is SGHTA and CDR2 is FQGNSA. CDR3 length: 13 residues. The CDR3 coding sequence is TGTGCCAGCAGCTTACTCCAGACCACTGAAGCTTTCTTT. This sequence encodes CASSLLQTTEAFF.

This clonotype was observed many times. V is TRBV9 and J is TRBJ2-2; D uncertain. This CDR3 contains 12 residues. V gave up 4 bases and J gave up 8 bases, with 9 bases separating them. The germline V gene encodes CDR1 SGDLS and CDR2 YYNGEE. The CDR3: CASSPHGGELFF. CDR3 nucleotides: TGTGCCAGCAGCCCACACGGGGGGGAGCTGTTTTTT.

This clonotype has just a few counts. The V call is TRBV5-1, the J call TRBJ2-1; TRBD2 matches at 7 bases. This CDR3 has 14 amino acids. V lost 4 bases, J lost 6 bases, and 7 bases stayed unmatched. Germline assignment: CDR1 SGHRS and CDR2 YFSETQ. The CDR3 DNA is TGCGCCAGCAGCGTGCGGACTAGTGTCAATGAGCAGTTCTTC. Translation gives CASSVRTSVNEQFF. The whole variable domain, remainder taken from reference TRBV5-1 and TRBJ2-1, is KAGVTQTPRYLIKTRGQQVTLSCSPISGHRSVSWYQQTPGQGLQFLFEYFSETQRNKGNFPGRFSGRQFSNSRSEMNVSTLELGDSALYLCASSVRTSVNEQFFGPGTRLTVL.

The chain carries TRBV11-3 and TRBJ2-3, with D perhaps TRBD1 or TRBD2 (5 bases each). The CDR3 spans 15 residues. The V end lost 2 bases, the J end lost 1 base, and 10 bases lay between the germline ends. From germline, CDR1 is SGHNT and CDR2 YENEEA. CDR3 residues: CASSLRGVGTDTQYF. For the CDR3, the DNA is TGTGCCAGCAGCTTAAGAGGGGTGGGCACAGATACGCAGTATTTT.